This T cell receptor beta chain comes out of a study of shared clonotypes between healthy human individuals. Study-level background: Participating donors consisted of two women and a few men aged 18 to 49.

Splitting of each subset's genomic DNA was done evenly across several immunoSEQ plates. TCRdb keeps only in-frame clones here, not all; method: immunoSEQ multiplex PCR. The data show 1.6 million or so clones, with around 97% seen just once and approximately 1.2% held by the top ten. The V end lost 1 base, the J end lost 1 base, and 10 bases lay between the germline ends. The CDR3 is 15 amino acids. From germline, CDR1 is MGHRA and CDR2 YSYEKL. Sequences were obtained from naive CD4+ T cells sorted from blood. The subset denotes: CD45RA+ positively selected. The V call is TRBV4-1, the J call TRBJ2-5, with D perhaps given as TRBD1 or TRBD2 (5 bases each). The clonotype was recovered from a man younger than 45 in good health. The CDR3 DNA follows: TGCGCCAGCAGCCAAGTTGGGACGGCCCAAGAGACCCAGTACTTC. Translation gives CASSQVGTAQETQYF.